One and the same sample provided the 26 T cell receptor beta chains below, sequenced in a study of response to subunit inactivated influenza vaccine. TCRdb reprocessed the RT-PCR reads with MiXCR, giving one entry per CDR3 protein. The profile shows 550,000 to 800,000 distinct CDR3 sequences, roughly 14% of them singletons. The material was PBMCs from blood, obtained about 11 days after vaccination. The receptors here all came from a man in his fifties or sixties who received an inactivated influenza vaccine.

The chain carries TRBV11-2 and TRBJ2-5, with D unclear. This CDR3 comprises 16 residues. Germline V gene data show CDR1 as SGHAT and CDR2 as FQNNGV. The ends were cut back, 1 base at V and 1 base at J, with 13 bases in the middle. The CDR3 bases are TGTGCCAGCAGCTTAGTTCCCGCTCTAGGCCAAGAGACCCAGTACTTC. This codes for CASSLVPALGQETQYF.

The chain's CDR3 is CASSPRQGLDTEAFF. CDR3 bases: TGTGCCAGCAGCCCTCGACAGGGGTTGGACACTGAAGCTTTCTTT. The chain uses TRBV7-2 and TRBJ1-1; 8 bases align to TRBD1. Germline V lookup: CDR1 SGHTA, CDR2 FQGNSA. After removal of 5 bases from V and 3 bases from J, the junction contained 8 bases not matched to a gene. The CDR3 runs to 15 residues.

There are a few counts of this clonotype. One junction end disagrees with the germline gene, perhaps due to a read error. The CDR3 bases are TGTGCCAGCTCACCACCGTCGGTTAAAAGCTACAGTGAGCAGTTCTTC. Protein sequence: CASSPPSVKSYSEQFF. The J gene is TRBJ2-1, the V gene TRBV18, with D unresolved. Germline V CDR1 and CDR2: KGHSH, LQKENI. The CDR3 extends over 16 amino acids. Full variable domain (rest looked up from reference TRBV18 and TRBJ2-1): NAGVMQNPRHLVRRRGQEARLRCSPMKGHSHVYWYRQLPEEGLKFMVYLQKENIIDESGMPKERFSAEFPKEGPSILRIQQVVRGDSAAYFCASSPPSVKSYSEQFFGPGTRLTVL.

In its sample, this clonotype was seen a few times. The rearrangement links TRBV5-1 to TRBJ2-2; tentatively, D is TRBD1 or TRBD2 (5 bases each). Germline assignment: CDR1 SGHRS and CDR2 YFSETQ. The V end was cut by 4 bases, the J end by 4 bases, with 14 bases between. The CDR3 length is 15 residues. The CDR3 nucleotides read TGCGCCAGCAGCACGGGGCGGCTAGGCACCGGGGAGCTGTTTTTT. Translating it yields CASSTGRLGTGELFF.

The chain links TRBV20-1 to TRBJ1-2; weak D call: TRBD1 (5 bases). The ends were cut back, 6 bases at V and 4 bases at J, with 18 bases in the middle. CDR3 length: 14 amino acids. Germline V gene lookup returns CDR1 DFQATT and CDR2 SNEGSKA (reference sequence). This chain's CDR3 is CSAGPGRQTYGYTF. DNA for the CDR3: TGCAGTGCAGGGCCGGGACGGCAAACCTATGGCTACACCTTC.

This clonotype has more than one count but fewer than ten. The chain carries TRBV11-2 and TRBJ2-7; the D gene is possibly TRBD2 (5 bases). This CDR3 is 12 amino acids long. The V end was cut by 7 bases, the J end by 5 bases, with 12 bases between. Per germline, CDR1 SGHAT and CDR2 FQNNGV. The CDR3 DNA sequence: TGTGCCAGCACGGGGAGAGTCCACGAGCAGTACTTC. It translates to CASTGRVHEQYF.

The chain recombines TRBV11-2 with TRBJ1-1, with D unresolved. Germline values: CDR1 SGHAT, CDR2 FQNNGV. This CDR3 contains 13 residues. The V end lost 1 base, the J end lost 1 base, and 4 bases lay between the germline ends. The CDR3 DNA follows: TGTGCCAGCAGCTTAGTAACGAACACTGAAGCTTTCTTT. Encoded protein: CASSLVTNTEAFF.

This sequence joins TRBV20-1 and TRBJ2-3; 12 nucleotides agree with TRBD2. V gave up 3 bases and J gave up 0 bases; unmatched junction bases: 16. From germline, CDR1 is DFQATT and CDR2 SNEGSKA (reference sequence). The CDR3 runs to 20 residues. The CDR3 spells CSARLSSGRAETLSTDTQYF. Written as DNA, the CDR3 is TGCAGTGCTAGGCTCTCTAGCGGGAGGGCCGAAACTCTGAGCACAGATACGCAGTATTTT.

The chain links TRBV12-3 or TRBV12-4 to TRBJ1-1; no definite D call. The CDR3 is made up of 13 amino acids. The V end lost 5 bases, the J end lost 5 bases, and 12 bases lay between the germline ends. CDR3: CASSRTRRTEAFF. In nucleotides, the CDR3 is TGTGCCAGCAGTCGTACCAGGCGGACTGAAGCTTTCTTT.

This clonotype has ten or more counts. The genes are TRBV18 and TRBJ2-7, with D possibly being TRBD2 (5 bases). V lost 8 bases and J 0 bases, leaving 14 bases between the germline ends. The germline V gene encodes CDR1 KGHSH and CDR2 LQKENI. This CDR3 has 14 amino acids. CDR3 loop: CASSPRGSSYEQYF. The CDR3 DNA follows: TGTGCCAGCAGCCCGCGAGGGTCCTCCTACGAGCAGTACTTC. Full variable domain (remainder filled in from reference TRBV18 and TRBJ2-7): NAGVMQNPRHLVRRRGQEARLRCSPMKGHSHVYWYRQLPEEGLKFMVYLQKENIIDESGMPKERFSAEFPKEGPSILRIQQVVRGDSAAYFCASSPRGSSYEQYFGPGTRLTVT.

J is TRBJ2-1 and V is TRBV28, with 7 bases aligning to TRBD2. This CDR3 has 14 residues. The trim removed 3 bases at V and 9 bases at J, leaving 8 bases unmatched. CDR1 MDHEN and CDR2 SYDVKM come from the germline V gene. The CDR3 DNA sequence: TGTGCCAGCAGTTTGTGGCGGGAGCGGGCTGAGCAGTTCTTC. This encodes CASSLWRERAEQFF.

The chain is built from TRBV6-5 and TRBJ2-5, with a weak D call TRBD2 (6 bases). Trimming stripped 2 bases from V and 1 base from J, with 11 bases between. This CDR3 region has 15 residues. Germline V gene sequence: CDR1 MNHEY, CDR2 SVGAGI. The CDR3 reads CASSYEAGPQETQYF. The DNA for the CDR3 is TGTGCCAGCAGTTACGAGGCGGGGCCCCAAGAGACCCAGTACTTC.

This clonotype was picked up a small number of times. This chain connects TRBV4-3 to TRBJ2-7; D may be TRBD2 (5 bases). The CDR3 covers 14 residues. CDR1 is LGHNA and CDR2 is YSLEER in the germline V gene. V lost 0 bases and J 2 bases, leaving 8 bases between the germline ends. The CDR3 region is CASSQDAGAYEQYF. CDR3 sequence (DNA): TGCGCCAGCAGCCAAGATGCGGGCGCCTACGAGCAGTACTTC.

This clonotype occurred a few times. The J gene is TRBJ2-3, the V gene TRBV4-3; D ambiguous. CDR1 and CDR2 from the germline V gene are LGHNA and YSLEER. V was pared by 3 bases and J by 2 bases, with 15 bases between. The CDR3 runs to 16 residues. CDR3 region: CASSQYPPLVTDTQYF. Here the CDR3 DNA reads TGCGCCAGCAGCCAGTACCCTCCCCTAGTCACAGATACGCAGTATTTT.

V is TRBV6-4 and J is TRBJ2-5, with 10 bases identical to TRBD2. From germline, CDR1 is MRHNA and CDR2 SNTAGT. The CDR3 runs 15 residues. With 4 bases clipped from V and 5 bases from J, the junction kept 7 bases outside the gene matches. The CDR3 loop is CASSAEAGGRETQYF. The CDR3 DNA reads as TGTGCCAGCAGTGCCGAAGCGGGGGGGCGTGAGACCCAGTACTTC.

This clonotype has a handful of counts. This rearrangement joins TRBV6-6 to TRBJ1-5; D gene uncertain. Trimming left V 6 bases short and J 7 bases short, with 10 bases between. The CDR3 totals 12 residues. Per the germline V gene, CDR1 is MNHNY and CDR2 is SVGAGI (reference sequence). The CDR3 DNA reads TGTGCCAGCAGCCGTGTACAGCAGCCCCAGCATTTT. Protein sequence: CASSRVQQPQHF.

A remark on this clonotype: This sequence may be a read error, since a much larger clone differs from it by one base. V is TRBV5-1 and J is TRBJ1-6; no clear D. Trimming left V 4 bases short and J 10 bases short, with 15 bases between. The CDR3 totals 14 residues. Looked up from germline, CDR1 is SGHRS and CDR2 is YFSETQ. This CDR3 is CASSAGKGNSPLHF. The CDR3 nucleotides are TGCGCCAGCAGCGCGGGAAAGGGTAACTCACCCCTCCACTTT. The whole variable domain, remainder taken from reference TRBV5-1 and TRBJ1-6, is KAGVTQTPRYLIKTRGQQVTLSCSPISGHRSVSWYQQTPGQGLQFLFEYFSETQRNKGNFPGRFSGRQFSNSRSEMNVSTLELGDSALYLCASSAGKGNSPLHFGNGTRLTVT.

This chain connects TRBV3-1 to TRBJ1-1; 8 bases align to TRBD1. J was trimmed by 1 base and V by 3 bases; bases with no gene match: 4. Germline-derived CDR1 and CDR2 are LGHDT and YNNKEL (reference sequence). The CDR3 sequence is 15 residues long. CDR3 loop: CASSQTGARNTEAFF. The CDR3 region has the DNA TGTGCCAGCAGCCAGACAGGGGCCCGGAACACTGAAGCTTTCTTT.

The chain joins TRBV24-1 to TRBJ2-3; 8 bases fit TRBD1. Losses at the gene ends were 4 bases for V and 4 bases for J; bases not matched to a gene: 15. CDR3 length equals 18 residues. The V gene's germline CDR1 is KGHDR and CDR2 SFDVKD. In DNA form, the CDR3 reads TGTGCCACCAGTGACCCCTCCTTTGGACAGGGATTGTCAGATACGCAGTATTTT. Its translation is CATSDPSFGQGLSDTQYF.

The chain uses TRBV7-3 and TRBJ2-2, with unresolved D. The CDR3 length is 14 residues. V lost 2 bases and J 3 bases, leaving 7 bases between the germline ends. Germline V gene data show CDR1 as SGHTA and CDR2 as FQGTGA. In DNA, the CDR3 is TGTGCCAGCAGCTTAGGCATGTACACCGGGGAGCTGTTTTTT. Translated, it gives CASSLGMYTGELFF.

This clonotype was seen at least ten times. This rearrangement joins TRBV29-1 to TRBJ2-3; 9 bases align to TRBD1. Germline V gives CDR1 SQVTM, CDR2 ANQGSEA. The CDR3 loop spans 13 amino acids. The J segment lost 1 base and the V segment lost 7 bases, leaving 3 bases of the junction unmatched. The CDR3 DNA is TGCAGCGCCCGGGACAGGGGCACAGATACGCAGTATTTT. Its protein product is CSARDRGTDTQYF.

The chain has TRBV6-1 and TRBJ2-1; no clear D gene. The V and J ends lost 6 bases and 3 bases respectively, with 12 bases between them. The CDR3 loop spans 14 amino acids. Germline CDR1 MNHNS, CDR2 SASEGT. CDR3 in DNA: TGTGCCAGCAGCCCCCTTCTGGGCTACAATGAGCAGTTCTTC. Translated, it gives CASSPLLGYNEQFF.

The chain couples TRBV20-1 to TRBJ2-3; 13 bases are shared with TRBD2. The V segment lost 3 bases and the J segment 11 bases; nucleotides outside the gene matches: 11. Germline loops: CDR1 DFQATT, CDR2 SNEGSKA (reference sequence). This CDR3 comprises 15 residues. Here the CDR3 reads CSARQTSGGAPKQYF. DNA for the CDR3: TGCAGTGCTAGGCAAACTAGCGGGGGGGCCCCTAAGCAGTATTTT.

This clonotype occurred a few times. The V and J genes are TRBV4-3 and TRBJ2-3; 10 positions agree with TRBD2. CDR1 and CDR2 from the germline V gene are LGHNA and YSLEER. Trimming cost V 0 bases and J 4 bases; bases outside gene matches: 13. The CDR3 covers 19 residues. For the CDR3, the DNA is TGCGCCAGCAGCCAAGATTCGGCTAGCGGGGGCCTAGCGTCAGATACGCAGTATTTT. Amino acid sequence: CASSQDSASGGLASDTQYF.

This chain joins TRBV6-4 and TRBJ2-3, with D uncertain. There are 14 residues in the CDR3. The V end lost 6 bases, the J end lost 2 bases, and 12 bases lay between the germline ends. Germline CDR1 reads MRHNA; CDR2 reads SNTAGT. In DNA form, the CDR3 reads TGTGCCAGCAGCCTCCAGGACCTCACAGATACGCAGTATTTT. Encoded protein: CASSLQDLTDTQYF.

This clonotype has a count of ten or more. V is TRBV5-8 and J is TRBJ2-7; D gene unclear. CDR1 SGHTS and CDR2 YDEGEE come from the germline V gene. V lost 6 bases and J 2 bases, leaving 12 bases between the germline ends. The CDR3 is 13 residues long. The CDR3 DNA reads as TGTGCCAGCAATCCAGACTCCACCTACGAGCAGTACTTC. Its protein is CASNPDSTYEQYF.